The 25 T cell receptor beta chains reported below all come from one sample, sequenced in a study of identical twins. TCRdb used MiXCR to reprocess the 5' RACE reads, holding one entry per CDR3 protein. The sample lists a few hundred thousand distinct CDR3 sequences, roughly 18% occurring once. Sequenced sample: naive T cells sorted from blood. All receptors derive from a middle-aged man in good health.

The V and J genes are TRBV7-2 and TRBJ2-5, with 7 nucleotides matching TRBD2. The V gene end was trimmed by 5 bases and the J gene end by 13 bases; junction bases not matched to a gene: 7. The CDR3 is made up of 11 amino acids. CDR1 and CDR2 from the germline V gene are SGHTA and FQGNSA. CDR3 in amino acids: CASSPGLRTYF. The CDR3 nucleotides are TGTGCCAGCAGCCCGGGACTAAGAACGTACTTC.

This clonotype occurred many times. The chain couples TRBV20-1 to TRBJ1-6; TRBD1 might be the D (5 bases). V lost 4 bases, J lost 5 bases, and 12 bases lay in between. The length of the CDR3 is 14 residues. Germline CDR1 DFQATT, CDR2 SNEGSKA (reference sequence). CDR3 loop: CSAKGETNNSPLHF. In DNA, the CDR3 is TGCAGTGCTAAAGGGGAGACAAATAATTCACCCCTCCACTTT.

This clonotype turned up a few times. The CDR3 bases are TGTGCCAGCAGTTCGGGGGGACTAGCACTTGAGCAGTTCTTC. Protein: CASSSGGLALEQFF. The rearrangement uses TRBV12-3 or TRBV12-4 and TRBJ2-1, with TRBD2 identical over 9 bases. The V and J ends lost 4 bases and 9 bases, in that order; junction bases with no gene match: 7. The CDR3 totals 14 residues.

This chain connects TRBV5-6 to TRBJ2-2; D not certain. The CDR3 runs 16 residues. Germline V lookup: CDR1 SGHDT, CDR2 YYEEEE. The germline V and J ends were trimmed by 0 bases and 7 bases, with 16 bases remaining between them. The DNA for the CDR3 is TGTGCCAGCAGCTTGGATTTCCAGGATAAGGTCGGGGAGCTGTTTTTT. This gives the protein CASSLDFQDKVGELFF.

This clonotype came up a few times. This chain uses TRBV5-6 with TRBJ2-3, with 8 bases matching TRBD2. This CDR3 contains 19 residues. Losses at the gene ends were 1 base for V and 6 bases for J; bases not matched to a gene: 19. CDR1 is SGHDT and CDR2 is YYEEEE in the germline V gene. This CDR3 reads CASSLLFHSTGGEIDTQYF. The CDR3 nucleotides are TGTGCCAGCAGCTTGCTATTCCACTCAACGGGAGGGGAAATTGATACGCAGTATTTT.

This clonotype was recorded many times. The CDR3: CASSFEQRHEQYF. CDR3 in DNA: TGCGCCAGCAGCTTTGAACAGAGGCACGAGCAGTACTTC. The chain uses TRBV5-1 and TRBJ2-7; the D is unclear. Germline loops: CDR1 SGHRS, CDR2 YFSETQ. V gave up 2 bases and J gave up 5 bases, with 11 bases separating them. The CDR3 runs 13 residues.

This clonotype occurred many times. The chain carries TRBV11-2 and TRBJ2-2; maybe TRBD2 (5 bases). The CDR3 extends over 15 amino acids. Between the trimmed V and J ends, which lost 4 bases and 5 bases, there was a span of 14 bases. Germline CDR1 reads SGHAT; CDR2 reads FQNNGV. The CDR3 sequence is CASSSLSRGTGELFF. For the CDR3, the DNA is TGTGCCAGCAGCTCCTTATCCCGCGGGACCGGGGAGCTGTTTTTT.

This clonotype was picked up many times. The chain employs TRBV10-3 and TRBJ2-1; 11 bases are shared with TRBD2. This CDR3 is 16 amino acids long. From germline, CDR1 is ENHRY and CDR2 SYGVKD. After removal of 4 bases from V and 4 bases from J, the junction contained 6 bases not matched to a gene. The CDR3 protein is CAISATSGEGYNEQFF. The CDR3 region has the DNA TGTGCCATCAGTGCGACTAGCGGGGAAGGATACAATGAGCAGTTCTTC.

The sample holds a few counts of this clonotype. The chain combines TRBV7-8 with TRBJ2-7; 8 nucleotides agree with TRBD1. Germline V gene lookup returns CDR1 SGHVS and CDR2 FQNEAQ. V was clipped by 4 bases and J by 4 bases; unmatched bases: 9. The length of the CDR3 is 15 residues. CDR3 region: CASSSLYRGNYEQYF. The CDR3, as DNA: TGTGCCAGCAGCTCACTCTACAGGGGGAATTACGAGCAGTACTTC.

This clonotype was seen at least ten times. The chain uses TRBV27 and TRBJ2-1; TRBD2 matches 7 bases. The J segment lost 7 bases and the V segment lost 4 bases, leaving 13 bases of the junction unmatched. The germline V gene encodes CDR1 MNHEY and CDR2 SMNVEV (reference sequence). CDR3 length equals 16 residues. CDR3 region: CASSWEGGALYNEQFF. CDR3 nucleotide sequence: TGTGCCAGCAGTTGGGAGGGTGGGGCCCTTTATAATGAGCAGTTCTTC.

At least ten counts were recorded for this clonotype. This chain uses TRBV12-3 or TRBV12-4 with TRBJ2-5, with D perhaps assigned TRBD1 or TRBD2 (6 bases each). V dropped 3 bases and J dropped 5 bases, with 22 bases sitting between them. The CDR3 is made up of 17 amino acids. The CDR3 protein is CASSFGGGLGSGETQYF. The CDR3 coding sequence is TGTGCCAGCAGTTTCGGGGGCGGTCTCGGCAGCGGGGAGACCCAGTACTTC.

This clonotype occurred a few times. CDR3 region: CSVEETSGVSSYNEQFF. The CDR3 coding sequence is TGCAGCGTTGAAGAAACTAGCGGGGTCAGCTCCTACAATGAGCAGTTCTTC. The chain has TRBV29-1 and TRBJ2-1; 10 bases agree with TRBD2. Germline CDR1 reads SQVTM; CDR2 reads ANQGSEA. This CDR3 is 17 amino acids long. The V segment lost 0 bases and the J segment 0 bases; nucleotides outside the gene matches: 5.

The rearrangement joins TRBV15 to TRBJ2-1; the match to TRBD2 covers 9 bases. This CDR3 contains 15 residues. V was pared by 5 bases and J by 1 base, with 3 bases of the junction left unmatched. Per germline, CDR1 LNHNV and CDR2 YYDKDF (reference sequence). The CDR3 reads CATSRSGRSYNEQFF. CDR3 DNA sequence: TGTGCCACCAGCCGTAGCGGGAGATCCTACAATGAGCAGTTCTTC. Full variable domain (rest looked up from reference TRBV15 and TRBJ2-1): DAMVIQNPRYQVTQFGKPVTLSCSQTLNHNVMYWYQQKSSQAPKLLFHYYDKDFNNEADTPDNFQSRRPNTSFCFLDIRSPGLGDTAMYLCATSRSGRSYNEQFFGPGTRLTVL.

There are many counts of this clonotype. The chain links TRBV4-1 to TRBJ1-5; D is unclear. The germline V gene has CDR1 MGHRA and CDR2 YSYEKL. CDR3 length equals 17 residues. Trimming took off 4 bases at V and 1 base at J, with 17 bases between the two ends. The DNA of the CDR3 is TGCGCCAGCAGCCCAGGAGCGGGTATTCTCAGCAATCAGCCCCAGCATTTT. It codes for CASSPGAGILSNQPQHF.

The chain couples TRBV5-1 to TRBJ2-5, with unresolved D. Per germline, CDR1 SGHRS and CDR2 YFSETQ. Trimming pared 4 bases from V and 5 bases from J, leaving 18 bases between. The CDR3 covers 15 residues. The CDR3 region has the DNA TGCGCCAGCAGCGCAGACCCTTATATGGAGGAGACCCAGTACTTC. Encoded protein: CASSADPYMEETQYF.

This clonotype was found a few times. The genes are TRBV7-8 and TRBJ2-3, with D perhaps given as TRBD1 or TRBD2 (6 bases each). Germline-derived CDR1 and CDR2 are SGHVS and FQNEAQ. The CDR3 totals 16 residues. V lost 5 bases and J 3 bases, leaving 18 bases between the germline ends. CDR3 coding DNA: TGTGCCAGCAGCGGGGAGTCGGGGGCCGGGACAGATACGCAGTATTTT. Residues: CASSGESGAGTDTQYF.

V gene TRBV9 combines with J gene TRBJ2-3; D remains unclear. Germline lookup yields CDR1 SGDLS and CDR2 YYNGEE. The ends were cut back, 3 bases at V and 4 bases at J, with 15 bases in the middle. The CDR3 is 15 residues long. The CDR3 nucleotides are TGTGCCAGCAGCGGCCCCACAGACCCGGCAGATACGCAGTATTTT. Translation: CASSGPTDPADTQYF.

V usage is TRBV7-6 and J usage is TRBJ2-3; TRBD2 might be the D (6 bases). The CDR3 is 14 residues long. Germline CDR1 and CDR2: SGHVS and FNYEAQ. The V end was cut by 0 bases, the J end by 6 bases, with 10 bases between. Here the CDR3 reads CASSLASGGDTQYF. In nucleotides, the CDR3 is TGTGCCAGCAGCTTAGCTAGCGGTGGGGATACGCAGTATTTT. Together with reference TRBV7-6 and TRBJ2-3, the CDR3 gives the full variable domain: GAGVSQSPRYKVTKRGQDVALRCDPISGHVSLYWYRQALGQGPEFLTYFNYEAQQDKSGLPNDRFSAERPEGSISTLTIQRTEQRDSAMYRCASSLASGGDTQYFGPGTRLTVL.

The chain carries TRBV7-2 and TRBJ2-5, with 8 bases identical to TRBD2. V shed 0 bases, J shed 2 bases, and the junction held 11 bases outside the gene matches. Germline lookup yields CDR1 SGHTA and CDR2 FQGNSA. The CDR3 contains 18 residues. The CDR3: CASSLAPPFTSGQETQYF. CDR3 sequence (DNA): TGTGCCAGCAGCTTAGCACCACCATTTACTAGCGGACAAGAGACCCAGTACTTC.

CDR3 sequence reads: CASRDRGGGELFF. DNA for the CDR3: TGTGCCAGCAGGGACAGGGGTGGCGGGGAGCTGTTTTTT. The V and J genes are TRBV12-3 or TRBV12-4 and TRBJ2-2, with 9 bases that match TRBD1. Trimming took 6 bases from V and 7 from J; bases not matched to a gene: 3. CDR3 size: 13 residues.

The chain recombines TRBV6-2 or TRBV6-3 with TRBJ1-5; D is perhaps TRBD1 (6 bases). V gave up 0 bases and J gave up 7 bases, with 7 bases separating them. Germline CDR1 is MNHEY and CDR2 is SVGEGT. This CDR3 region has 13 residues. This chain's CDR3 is CASSYSTGQPQHF. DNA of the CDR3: TGTGCCAGCAGTTACTCGACAGGACAGCCCCAGCATTTT.

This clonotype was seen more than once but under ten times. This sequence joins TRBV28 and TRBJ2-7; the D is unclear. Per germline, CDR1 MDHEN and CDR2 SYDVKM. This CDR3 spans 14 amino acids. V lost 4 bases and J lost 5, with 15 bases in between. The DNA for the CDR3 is TGTGCCAGCAGTTCCTATTCGGGTCGGGACGAGCAGTACTTC. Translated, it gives CASSSYSGRDEQYF.

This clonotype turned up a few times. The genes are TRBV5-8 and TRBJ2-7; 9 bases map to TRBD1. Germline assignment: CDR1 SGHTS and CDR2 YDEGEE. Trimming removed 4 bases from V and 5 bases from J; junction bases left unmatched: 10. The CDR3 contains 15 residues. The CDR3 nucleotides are TGTGCCAGCAGCCCAATAGGACAGGGGCGGGACGAGCAGTACTTC. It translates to CASSPIGQGRDEQYF.

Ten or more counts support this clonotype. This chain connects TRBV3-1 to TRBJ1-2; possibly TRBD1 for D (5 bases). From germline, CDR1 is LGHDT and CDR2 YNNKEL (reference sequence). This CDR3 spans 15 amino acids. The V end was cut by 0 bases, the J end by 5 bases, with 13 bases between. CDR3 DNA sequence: TGTGCCAGCAGCCAAGATAACACAGGCCCATATGGCTACACCTTC. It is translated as CASSQDNTGPYGYTF.

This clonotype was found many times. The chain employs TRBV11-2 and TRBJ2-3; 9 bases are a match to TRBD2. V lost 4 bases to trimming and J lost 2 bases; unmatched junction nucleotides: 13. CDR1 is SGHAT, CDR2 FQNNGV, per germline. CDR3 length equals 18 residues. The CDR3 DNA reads TGTGCCAGCAGCTCGCCGCGGGAGGGGTGGGGCTACACAGATACGCAGTATTTT. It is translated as CASSSPREGWGYTDTQYF. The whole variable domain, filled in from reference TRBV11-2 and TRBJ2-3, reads EAGVAQSPRYKIIEKRQSVAFWCNPISGHATLYWYQQILGQGPKLLIQFQNNGVVDDSQLPKDRFSAERLKGVDSTLKIQPAKLEDSAVYLCASSSPREGWGYTDTQYFGPGTRLTVL.